This TCR beta chain was recorded in a study of blood T cells in healthy people across ages. Study-wide points: Fewer expanded clones and more diversity marked long-lived versus aged donors.

The CDR3 consists of 15 residues. Trimming took off 6 bases at V and 0 bases at J, with 18 bases between the two ends. Per the germline V gene, CDR1 is SQVTM and CDR2 is ANQGSEA. A second about 7 to 11 cycle PCR used barcoded and J-beta primers. One entry per CDR3 protein results from TCRdb running MiXCR on the 5' RACE reads. The sample has hundreds of thousands of distinct CDR3 sequences; about half are singletons. There are a few counts of this clonotype. Its antigen is unknown. The chain combines TRBV29-1 with TRBJ2-7; TRBD1 is a possible D gene (6 bases). This clonotype originated in a woman between 55 and 75 years old in good health. Sequencing was done on a sample of blood. CDR3 coding DNA: TGCAGCGTCCGGGACACAATCGATAGCTCCTACGAGCAGTACTTC. This gives the protein CSVRDTIDSSYEQYF.